This T cell receptor beta chain emerged from a study of early T cells in non-severe SARS-CoV-2 infection. Study-wide context: Sequencing of unsorted whole blood was done on bulk RNA, leaving chains unpaired.

This clonotype appeared a few times. CDR3 size: 15 residues. Trimming stripped 1 base from V and 1 base from J, with 8 bases between. Germline V gene sequence: CDR1 LNHNV, CDR2 YYDKDF (reference sequence). As part of library construction, unique molecular identifiers were attached to individual cDNA molecules. Via MiXCR, TCRdb re-called the 5' RACE reads, giving one row per CDR3 protein. The sample comprises tens of thousands of distinct CDR3 sequences, around 12% of which are singletons, and roughly 2.5% rests with the top ten. The source material was whole blood, sampled at baseline. The sequence derives from an adult who was a healthcare worker with PCR-confirmed SARS-CoV-2 infection or an uninfected control (not recorded which). The V and J genes are TRBV15 and TRBJ1-5, with D unclear. The CDR3 here is CATSRGLPSNQPQHF. DNA for the CDR3: TGTGCCACCAGCAGAGGACTTCCAAGCAATCAGCCCCAGCATTTT.